This T cell receptor (beta chain) came from a study of cytomegalovirus exposure and HLA in healthy donors. In the PCR, 60 Vbeta and 13 Jbeta primers were used. Profiling relied on immunoSEQ multiplex PCR, and the TCRdb table lists in-frame clones only, not all of them. The table has some 170,000 clones, approximately 80% seen once. A note on this clone: Its antigen is undetermined.

Overall study findings and caveats: The later analysis indicated that the majority of CMV-associated TCR beta chains appeared HLA-restricted. In a later analysis, productive TCRs from donors in an Asian-associated ancestry cluster reportedly carried fewer N-insertions than the cohort mean. TCR beta chains numbering more than 150 were designated cytomegalovirus-associated.

The TCR originated in a woman in her 30s in good health and CMV-seropositive. Sequenced sample: PBMCs.

The CDR3 sequence: CATSRVGTASAFGSYTF. The CDR3 DNA reads TGTGCCACCAGCAGAGTCGGGACAGCAAGCGCCTTTGGGAGCTACACCTTC. J is TRBJ1-2 and V is TRBV15; TRBD1 agrees at 7 bases. The junction had 17 bases not matched to a gene; V was cut back by 1 base and J by 9 bases. The CDR3 runs 17 residues. Germline-derived CDR1 and CDR2 are LNHNV and YYDKDF (reference sequence).